This T cell receptor beta chain was recorded in a study of human versus mouse CDR3 diversity and MHC coevolution. Clones were sequenced by immunoSEQ multiplex PCR, and TCRdb holds only the in-frame ones, with some missing. The table includes around 74,000 clones, roughly 92% detected once. In the case of this clone: The antigen is unknown.

V shed 6 bases, J shed 0 bases, and the junction held 7 bases outside the gene matches. From germline, CDR1 is KGHSH and CDR2 LQKENI. This CDR3 is 16 amino acids long. Study findings and constraints: The lowest clonal inequality scores came from most of the three human donors. Human T cells underwent selection on a handful of different MHC II alleles.

This clonotype was obtained from a person between 25 and 69 years old in good health. Source material: naive CD4+ T cells from blood. Subset noted: CD45RO-negative CD62L-positive naive CD4 T cells. The chain has TRBV18 and TRBJ1-3; 8 nucleotides line up with TRBD1. The CDR3 nucleotides are TGTGCCAGCTCCTCGACAGGGGCCAACTCTGGAAACACCATATATTTT. This translates into CASSSTGANSGNTIYF.